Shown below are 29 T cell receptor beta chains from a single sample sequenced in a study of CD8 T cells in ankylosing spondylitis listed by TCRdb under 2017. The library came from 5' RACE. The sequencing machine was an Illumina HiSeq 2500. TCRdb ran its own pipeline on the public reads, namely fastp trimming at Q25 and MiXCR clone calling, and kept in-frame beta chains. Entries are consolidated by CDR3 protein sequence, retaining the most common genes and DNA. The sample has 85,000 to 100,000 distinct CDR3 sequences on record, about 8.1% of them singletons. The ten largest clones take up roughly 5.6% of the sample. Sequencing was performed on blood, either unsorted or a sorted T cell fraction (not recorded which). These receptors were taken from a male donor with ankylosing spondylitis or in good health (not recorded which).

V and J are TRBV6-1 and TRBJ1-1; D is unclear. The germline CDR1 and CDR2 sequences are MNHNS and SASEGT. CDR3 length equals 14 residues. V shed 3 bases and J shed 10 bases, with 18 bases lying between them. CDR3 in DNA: TGTGCCAGCAGTGACCCCCGACGGACGGGCGGAGCTTTCTTT. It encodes CASSDPRRTGGAFF.

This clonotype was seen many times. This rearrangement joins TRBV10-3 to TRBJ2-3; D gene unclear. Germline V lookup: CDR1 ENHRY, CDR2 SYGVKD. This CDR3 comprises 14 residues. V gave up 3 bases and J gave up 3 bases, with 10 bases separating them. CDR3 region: CAISELLGTDTQYF. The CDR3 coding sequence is TGTGCCATCAGTGAACTCCTAGGAACAGATACGCAGTATTTT.

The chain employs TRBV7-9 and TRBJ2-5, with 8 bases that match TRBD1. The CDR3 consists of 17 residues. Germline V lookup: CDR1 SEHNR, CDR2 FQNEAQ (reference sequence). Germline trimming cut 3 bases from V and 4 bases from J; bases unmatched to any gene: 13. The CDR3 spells CASSFPQTGAGSETQYF. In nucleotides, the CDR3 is TGTGCCAGCAGCTTTCCTCAGACAGGGGCAGGATCAGAGACCCAGTACTTC.

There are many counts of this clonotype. The CDR3 here is CASRRVDAPDEQFF. Here the CDR3 DNA reads TGTGCCAGCAGACGCGTAGACGCCCCGGATGAGCAGTTCTTC. The rearrangement uses TRBV6-1 and TRBJ2-1; D gene ambiguous. CDR1 is MNHNS and CDR2 is SASEGT in the germline V gene. CDR3 length equals 14 residues. The ends were cut back, 6 bases at V and 8 bases at J, with 17 bases in the middle.

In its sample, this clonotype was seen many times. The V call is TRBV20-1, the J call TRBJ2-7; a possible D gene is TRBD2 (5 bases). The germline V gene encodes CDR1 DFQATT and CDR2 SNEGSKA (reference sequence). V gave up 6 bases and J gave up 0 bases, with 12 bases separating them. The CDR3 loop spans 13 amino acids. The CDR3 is CSAGLQSSYEQYF. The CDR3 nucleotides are TGCAGTGCAGGACTTCAGAGCTCCTACGAGCAGTACTTC.

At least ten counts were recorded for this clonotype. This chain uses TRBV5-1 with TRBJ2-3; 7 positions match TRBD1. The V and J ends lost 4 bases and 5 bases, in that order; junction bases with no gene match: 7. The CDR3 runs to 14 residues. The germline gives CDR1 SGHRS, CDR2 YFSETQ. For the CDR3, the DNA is TGCGCCAGCAGCGTAGGGGGCGCGGGAGATACGCAGTATTTT. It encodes CASSVGGAGDTQYF. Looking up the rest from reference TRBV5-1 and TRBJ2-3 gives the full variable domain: KAGVTQTPRYLIKTRGQQVTLSCSPISGHRSVSWYQQTPGQGLQFLFEYFSETQRNKGNFPGRFSGRQFSNSRSEMNVSTLELGDSALYLCASSVGGAGDTQYFGPGTRLTVL.

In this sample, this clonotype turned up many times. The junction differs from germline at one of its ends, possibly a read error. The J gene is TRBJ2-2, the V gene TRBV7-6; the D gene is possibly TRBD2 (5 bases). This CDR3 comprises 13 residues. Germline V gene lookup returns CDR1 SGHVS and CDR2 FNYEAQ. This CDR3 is CASSRGSTGELFF. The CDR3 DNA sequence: TGTGCTAGCAGCCGAGGGAGCACCGGGGAGCTGTTTTTT.

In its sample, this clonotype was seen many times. CDR3 protein: CASSSYRDSYEQYF. The CDR3 coding sequence is TGTGCCAGCAGCTCTTACAGGGACTCCTACGAGCAGTACTTC. The chain couples TRBV13 to TRBJ2-7, with D possibly being TRBD1 (6 bases). The CDR3 sequence is 14 residues long. Germline CDR1 and CDR2: PRHDT and FYEKMQ (reference sequence). V was trimmed by 4 bases and J by 0 bases, leaving 10 bases between them.

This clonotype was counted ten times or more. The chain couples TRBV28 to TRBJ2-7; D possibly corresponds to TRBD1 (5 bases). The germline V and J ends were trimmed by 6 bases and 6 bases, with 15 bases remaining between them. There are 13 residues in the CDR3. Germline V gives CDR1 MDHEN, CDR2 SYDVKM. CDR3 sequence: CASSSSDRIEQYF. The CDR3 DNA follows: TGTGCCAGCAGCTCCTCCGACAGAATCGAGCAGTACTTC.

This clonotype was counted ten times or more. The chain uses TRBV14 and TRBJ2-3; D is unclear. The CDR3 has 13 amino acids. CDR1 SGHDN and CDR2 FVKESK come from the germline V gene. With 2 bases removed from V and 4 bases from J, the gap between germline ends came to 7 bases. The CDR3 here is CASSQSVADTQYF. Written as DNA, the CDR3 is TGTGCCAGCAGCCAATCGGTGGCAGATACGCAGTATTTT.

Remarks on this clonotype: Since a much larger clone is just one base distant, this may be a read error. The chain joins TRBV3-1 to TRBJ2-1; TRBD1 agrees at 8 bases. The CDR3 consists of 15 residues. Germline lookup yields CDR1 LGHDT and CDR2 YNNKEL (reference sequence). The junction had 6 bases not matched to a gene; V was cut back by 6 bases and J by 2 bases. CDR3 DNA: TGTGCCAGCAGGGGGCCGGGACAGGCCTACAATGAGCAGTTCTTC. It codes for CASRGPGQAYNEQFF.

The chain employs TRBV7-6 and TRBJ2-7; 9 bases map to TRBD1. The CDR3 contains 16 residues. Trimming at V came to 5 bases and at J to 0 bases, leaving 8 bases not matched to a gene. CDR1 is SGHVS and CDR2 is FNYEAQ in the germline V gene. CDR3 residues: CASSQEQGASSYEQYF. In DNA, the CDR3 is TGTGCCAGCAGCCAAGAACAGGGGGCGTCCTCCTACGAGCAGTACTTC.

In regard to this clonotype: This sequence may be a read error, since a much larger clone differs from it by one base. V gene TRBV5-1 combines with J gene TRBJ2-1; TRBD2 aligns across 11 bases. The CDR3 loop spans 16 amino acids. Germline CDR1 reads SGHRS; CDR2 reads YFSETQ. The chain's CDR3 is CASSLSSGGAWNAQFF. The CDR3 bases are TGCGCCAGCAGCTTGAGTAGCGGGGGGGCATGGAATGCGCAGTTCTTC.

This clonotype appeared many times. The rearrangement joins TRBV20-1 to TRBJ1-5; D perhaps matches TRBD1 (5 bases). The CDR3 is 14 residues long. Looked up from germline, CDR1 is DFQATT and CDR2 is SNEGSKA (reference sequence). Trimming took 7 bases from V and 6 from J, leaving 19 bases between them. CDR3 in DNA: TGCAGTGGGATGAGCCCCCCGGGGACTCAGCCCCAGCATTTT. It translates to CSGMSPPGTQPQHF.

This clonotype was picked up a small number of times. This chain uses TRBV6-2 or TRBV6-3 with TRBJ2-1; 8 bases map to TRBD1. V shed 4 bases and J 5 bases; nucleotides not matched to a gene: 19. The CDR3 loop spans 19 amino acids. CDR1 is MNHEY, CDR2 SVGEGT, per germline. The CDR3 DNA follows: TGTGCCAGCAGTTGGGCCGGGACAGGACGTAATTCGTTTAACAATGAGCAGTTCTTC. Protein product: CASSWAGTGRNSFNNEQFF.

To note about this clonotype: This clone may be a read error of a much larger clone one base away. The CDR3 DNA reads as TGCGCCAGCAGTCAGCAGGACAGATGGGGAATCGAGACCCAGTACTTC. It translates to CASSQQDRWGIETQYF. The V and J genes are TRBV23-1 and TRBJ2-5, with D possibly TRBD1 on 6 matching bases. Being an ORF, TRBV23-1 has a function that is uncertain. The CDR3 has 16 amino acids. Trimming shortened V by 3 bases and J by 5 bases, and 19 bases separated the two germline ends.

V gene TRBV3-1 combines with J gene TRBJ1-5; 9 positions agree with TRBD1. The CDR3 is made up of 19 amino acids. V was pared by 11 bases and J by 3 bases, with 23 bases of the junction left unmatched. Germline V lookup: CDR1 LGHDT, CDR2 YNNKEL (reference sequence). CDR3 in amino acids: CAFCLGGLGQGNYNQPQHF. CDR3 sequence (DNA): TGTGCCTTCTGTTTAGGCGGGTTAGGACAGGGGAACTACAATCAGCCCCAGCATTTT.

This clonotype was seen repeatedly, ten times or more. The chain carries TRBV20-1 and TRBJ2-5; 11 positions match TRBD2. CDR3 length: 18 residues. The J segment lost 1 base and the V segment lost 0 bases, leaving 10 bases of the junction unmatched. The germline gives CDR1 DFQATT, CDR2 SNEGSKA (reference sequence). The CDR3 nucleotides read TGCAGTGCTAGAGATTTTTCATCACTAGCGGGGGTCCAAGAGACCCAGTACTTC. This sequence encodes CSARDFSSLAGVQETQYF.

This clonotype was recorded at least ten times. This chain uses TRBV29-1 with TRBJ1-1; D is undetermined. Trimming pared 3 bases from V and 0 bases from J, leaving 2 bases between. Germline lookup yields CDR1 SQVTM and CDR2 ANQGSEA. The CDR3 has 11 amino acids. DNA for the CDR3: TGCAGCGTTGAGTTGAACACTGAAGCTTTCTTT. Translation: CSVELNTEAFF.

CDR3 DNA: TGCGCCAGCAGCCCTCAGACTGGAAACACCATATATTTT. This sequence encodes CASSPQTGNTIYF. V and J are TRBV5-1 and TRBJ1-3; the D is unclear. Germline lookup yields CDR1 SGHRS and CDR2 YFSETQ. The CDR3 runs to 13 residues. Trimming shortened V by 4 bases and J by 2 bases, and 7 bases separated the two germline ends.

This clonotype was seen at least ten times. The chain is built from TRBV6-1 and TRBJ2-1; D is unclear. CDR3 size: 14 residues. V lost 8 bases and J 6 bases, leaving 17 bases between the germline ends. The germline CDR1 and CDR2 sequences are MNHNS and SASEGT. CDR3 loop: CASGIVWITNEQFF. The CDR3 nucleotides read TGTGCCAGCGGAATAGTATGGATCACCAATGAGCAGTTCTTC.

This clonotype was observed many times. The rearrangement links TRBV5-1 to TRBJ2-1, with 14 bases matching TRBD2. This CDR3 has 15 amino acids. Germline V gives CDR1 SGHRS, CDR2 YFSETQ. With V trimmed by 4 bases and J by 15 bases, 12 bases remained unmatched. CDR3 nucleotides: TGCGCCAGCAGCCTAGGGACTAGCGGGGGATCAAGGGGGTTCTTC. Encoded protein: CASSLGTSGGSRGFF.

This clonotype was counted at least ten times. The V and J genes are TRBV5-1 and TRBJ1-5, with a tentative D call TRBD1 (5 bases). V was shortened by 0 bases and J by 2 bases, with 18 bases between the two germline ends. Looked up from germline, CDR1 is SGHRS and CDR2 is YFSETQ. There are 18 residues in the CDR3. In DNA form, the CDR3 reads TGCGCCAGCAGCTTGGCTCTCTCGGGGCTGGGTGGCAATCAGCCCCAGCATTTT. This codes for CASSLALSGLGGNQPQHF.

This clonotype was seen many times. DNA for the CDR3: TGTGCCAGCAGTTACAGGGCAGGGAGGCAAGATTCACCCCTCCACTTT. Translated: CASSYRAGRQDSPLHF. V is TRBV6-5 and J is TRBJ1-6, with D perhaps TRBD1 (5 bases). This CDR3 region has 16 residues. V was trimmed by 2 bases and J by 8 bases, leaving 16 bases between them. The germline CDR1 and CDR2 sequences are MNHEY and SVGAGI.

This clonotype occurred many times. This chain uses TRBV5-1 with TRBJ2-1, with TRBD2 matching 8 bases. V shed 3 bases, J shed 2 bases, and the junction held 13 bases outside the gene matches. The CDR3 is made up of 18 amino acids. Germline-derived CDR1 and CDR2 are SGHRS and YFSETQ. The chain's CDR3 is CASSSSGSAGGTYNEQFF. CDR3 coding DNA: TGCGCCAGCAGCTCCTCCGGTTCGGCGGGGGGAACCTACAATGAGCAGTTCTTC.

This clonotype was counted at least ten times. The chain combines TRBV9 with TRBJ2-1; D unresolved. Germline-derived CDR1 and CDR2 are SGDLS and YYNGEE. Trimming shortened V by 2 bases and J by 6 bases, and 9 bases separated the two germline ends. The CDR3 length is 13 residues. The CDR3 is CASSVLDGNEQFF. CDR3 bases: TGTGCCAGCAGCGTGCTAGACGGCAATGAGCAGTTCTTC.

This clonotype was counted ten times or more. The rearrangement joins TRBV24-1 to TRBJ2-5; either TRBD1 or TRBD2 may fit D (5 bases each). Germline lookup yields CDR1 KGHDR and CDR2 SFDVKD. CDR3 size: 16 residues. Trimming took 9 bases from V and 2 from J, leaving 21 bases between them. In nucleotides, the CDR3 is TGTGCCACCTCGGGACCCTCTAAGGACAAACAAGAGACCCAGTACTTC. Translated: CATSGPSKDKQETQYF.

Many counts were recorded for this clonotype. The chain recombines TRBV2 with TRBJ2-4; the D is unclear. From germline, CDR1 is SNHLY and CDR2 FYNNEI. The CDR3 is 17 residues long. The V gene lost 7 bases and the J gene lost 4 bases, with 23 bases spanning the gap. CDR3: CASTQMDVGNTKNIQYF. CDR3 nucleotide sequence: TGTGCCAGCACCCAAATGGACGTAGGGAACACAAAAAACATTCAGTACTTC.

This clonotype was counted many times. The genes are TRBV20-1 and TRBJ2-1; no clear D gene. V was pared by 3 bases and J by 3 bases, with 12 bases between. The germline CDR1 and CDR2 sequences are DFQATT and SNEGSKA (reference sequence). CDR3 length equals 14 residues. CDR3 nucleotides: TGCAGTGCTAGGGAACTGACTGGCTACAATGAGCAGTTCTTC. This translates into CSARELTGYNEQFF.